Presented here are 24 T cell receptor beta chains from one specimen sequenced in a study of CD8+ T cells in alopecia areata. The treatment: oral pan-JAK inhibitor, 5-10 mg twice daily. Once RNA had been extracted, it was reverse transcribed into cDNA to act as the sequencing template. Assay used: immunoSEQ multiplex PCR; TCRdb lists only in-frame clones, some missing. The table has some 150,000 clones, 54% seen once. The material was CD8+ T cells sorted from blood, obtained at week 4, from a patient treated with tofacitinib. The receptor set was obtained from a human donor with alopecia areata.

The rearrangement links TRBV6-5 to TRBJ1-2; D possibly corresponds to TRBD1 (5 bases). Trimming shortened V by 2 bases and J by 3 bases, and 16 bases separated the two germline ends. This CDR3 region has 16 residues. In germline, CDR1 is MNHEY, CDR2 SVGAGI. The CDR3 reads CASSYSTGEKDYGYTF. The CDR3 bases are TGTGCCAGCAGTTACAGTACAGGAGAAAAGGACTATGGCTACACCTTC.

The chain has TRBV11-2 and TRBJ1-1; D uncertain. CDR1 is SGHAT, CDR2 FQNNGV, per germline. This CDR3 has 11 residues. The germline V and J ends were trimmed by 2 bases and 3 bases, with 1 base remaining between them. The CDR3 spells CASSLYTEAFF. The CDR3 coding sequence is TGTGCCAGCAGCTTATACACTGAAGCTTTCTTT.

This clone was seen a few times. CDR3 nucleotides: TGTGCCAGCAGCTGGAACAGGGGGAGGGCCTACGAGCAGTACTTC. This translates into CASSWNRGRAYEQYF. The chain is built from TRBV5-4 and TRBJ2-7; perhaps TRBD1 as D (8 bases). The CDR3 spans 15 residues. With 3 bases removed from V and 2 bases from J, the gap between germline ends came to 15 bases. The germline gives CDR1 SGHNT, CDR2 YYREEE (reference sequence).

This clone was seen only a few times. V gene TRBV5-1 combines with J gene TRBJ1-2; D unclear. The CDR3 is 15 residues long. Germline V gene sequence: CDR1 SGHRS, CDR2 YFSETQ. V was cut by 3 bases and J by 4 bases, with 16 bases left in between. Here the CDR3 DNA reads TGCGCCAGCAGCTCCTCTCTTCGGGAGACCTATGGCTACACCTTC. Translating gives CASSSSLRETYGYTF.

This clone appeared a few times. The chain joins TRBV29-1 to TRBJ2-6; D is ambiguous. The germline V gene has CDR1 SQVTM and CDR2 ANQGSEA. CDR3 length: 18 residues. Trimming stripped 0 bases from V and 0 bases from J, with 15 bases between. The CDR3 here is CSVEDGIPSLSGANVLTF. The CDR3 DNA is TGCAGCGTTGAAGATGGGATCCCCTCCCTCTCTGGGGCCAACGTCCTGACTTTC.

This clone is medium-sized. CDR3 nucleotide sequence: TGCGCCAGCAGCCAAGGGACAGGGGCGGGGGAAACTGAAGCTTTCTTT. It translates to CASSQGTGAGETEAFF. The V call is TRBV4-3, the J call TRBJ1-1, with 9 positions matching TRBD1. Germline V gene sequence: CDR1 LGHNA, CDR2 YSLEER. This CDR3 spans 16 amino acids. V lost 1 base, J lost 5 bases, and 8 bases stayed unmatched.

This clone was seen a handful of times. The rearrangement uses TRBV29-1 and TRBJ2-5, with no clear D. Germline V gene data show CDR1 as SQVTM and CDR2 as ANQGSEA. The CDR3 contains 13 residues. Trimming stripped 4 bases from V and 1 base from J, with 10 bases between. The CDR3 loop reads CSVVDIRQETQYF. In DNA form, the CDR3 reads TGCAGCGTTGTAGACATACGCCAAGAGACCCAGTACTTC. Full variable domain (remainder filled in from reference TRBV29-1 and TRBJ2-5): SAVISQKPSRDICQRGTSLTIQCQVDSQVTMMFWYRQQPGQSLTLIATANQGSEATYESGFVIDKFPISRPNLTFSTLTVSNMSPEDSSIYLCSVVDIRQETQYFGPGTRLLVL.

The table lists this clone with a count of one. The V call is TRBV29-1, the J call TRBJ2-3; TRBD2 is a possible D gene (6 bases). The length of the CDR3 is 15 residues. Germline V gene sequence: CDR1 SQVTM, CDR2 ANQGSEA. V was trimmed by 0 bases and J by 1 base, leaving 11 bases between them. The CDR3 DNA reads as TGCAGCGTTGAAGATCGCGGGGAAGGCACAGATACGCAGTATTTT. Its translation: CSVEDRGEGTDTQYF.

The chain has TRBV27 and TRBJ2-7, with D perhaps matching TRBD2 (5 bases). From germline, CDR1 is MNHEY and CDR2 SMNVEV (reference sequence). This CDR3 comprises 14 residues. Trimming pared 0 bases from V and 6 bases from J, leaving 12 bases between. As DNA, the CDR3 is TGTGCCAGCAGTTTATCACCCCCCGCGGGCGAGCAGTACTTC. Amino acid sequence: CASSLSPPAGEQYF.

This clone came up a few times. The V gene is TRBV6-5, the J gene TRBJ1-2; tentatively, D is TRBD1 (5 bases). The CDR3 loop spans 15 amino acids. Per germline, CDR1 MNHEY and CDR2 SVGAGI. The ends were cut back, 0 bases at V and 10 bases at J, with 18 bases in the middle. In nucleotides, the CDR3 is TGTGCCAGCAGTTACTCGATGGGGCTCCCCGGGGACTACACCTTC. Its translation is CASSYSMGLPGDYTF.

The chain couples TRBV15 to TRBJ2-2; D tentatively fits TRBD1 or TRBD2 (5 bases each). Germline V gene sequence: CDR1 LNHNV, CDR2 YYDKDF (reference sequence). The CDR3 covers 15 residues. V lost 2 bases, J lost 8 bases, and 15 bases lay in between. The CDR3 nucleotides read TGTGCCACCAGCAGACCGACCCCGAGGGGTGGGGAGCTGTTTTTT. This sequence encodes CATSRPTPRGGELFF. Full variable domain (remainder filled in from reference TRBV15 and TRBJ2-2): DAMVIQNPRYQVTQFGKPVTLSCSQTLNHNVMYWYQQKSSQAPKLLFHYYDKDFNNEADTPDNFQSRRPNTSFCFLDIRSPGLGDTAMYLCATSRPTPRGGELFFGEGSRLTVL.

Here the CDR3 DNA reads TGCGCCAGCAGCCAAGGTGACCCGACGGAGAACTATGGCTACACCTTC. Amino acid sequence: CASSQGDPTENYGYTF. V usage is TRBV4-3 and J usage is TRBJ1-2; no clear D gene. Trimming shortened V by 1 base and J by 2 bases, and 14 bases separated the two germline ends. The germline V gene encodes CDR1 LGHNA and CDR2 YSLEER. This CDR3 comprises 16 residues.

This clone was found once. V is TRBV30 and J is TRBJ2-2; D is possibly TRBD1 (6 bases). The CDR3 consists of 14 residues. Germline CDR1 and CDR2: GTSNPN and SVGIG (reference sequence). V gave up 0 bases and J gave up 4 bases, with 9 bases separating them. The CDR3 reads CAWSVLGGTGELFF. For the CDR3, the DNA is TGTGCCTGGAGTGTCCTAGGGGGCACCGGGGAGCTGTTTTTT. The full variable domain, its missing parts supplied by reference TRBV30 and TRBJ2-2, is SQTIHQWPATLVQPVGSPLSLECTVEGTSNPNLYWYRQAAGRGLQLLFYSVGIGQISSEVPQNLSASRPQDRQFILSSKKLLLSDSGFYLCAWSVLGGTGELFFGEGSRLTVL.

As concerns this clone: This specimen includes other DNA sequences encoding the same CDR3. The gene calls are TRBV9 and TRBJ1-1; 7 nucleotides align to TRBD1. V lost 2 bases to trimming and J lost 0 bases; unmatched junction nucleotides: 4. CDR3 length equals 15 residues. CDR1 SGDLS and CDR2 YYNGEE come from the germline V gene. CDR3 in amino acids: CASSVGDSLNTEAFF. As DNA, the CDR3 is TGTGCCAGCAGCGTCGGGGACAGCTTGAACACTGAAGCTTTCTTT.

The chain employs TRBV5-1 and TRBJ2-3, with 8 nucleotides matching TRBD1. Germline-derived CDR1 and CDR2 are SGHRS and YFSETQ. The CDR3 is 14 residues long. V was pared by 3 bases and J by 1 base, with 1 base of the junction left unmatched. The CDR3 reads CASSSDRGTDTQYF. CDR3 DNA sequence: TGCGCCAGCAGCTCGGACAGGGGCACAGATACGCAGTATTTT.

V is TRBV13 and J is TRBJ2-3; 11 nucleotides agree with TRBD2. The V and J ends lost 4 bases and 4 bases, in that order; junction bases with no gene match: 10. The germline gives CDR1 PRHDT, CDR2 FYEKMQ (reference sequence). CDR3 length equals 17 residues. Written as DNA, the CDR3 is TGTGCCAGCAGCTCAAATAGCGGGGGGGCGATTGCAGATACGCAGTATTTT. This gives the protein CASSSNSGGAIADTQYF.

This sequence joins TRBV19 and TRBJ1-2; 8 bases agree with TRBD1. The CDR3 has 18 residues. Germline CDR1 and CDR2: LNHDA and SQIVND (reference sequence). With V trimmed by 2 bases and J by 4 bases, 15 bases remained unmatched. CDR3 amino acids: CASSITVGETGETYGYTF. The CDR3 DNA is TGTGCCAGTAGTATAACAGTCGGCGAGACAGGGGAGACCTATGGCTACACCTTC.

The chain couples TRBV29-1 to TRBJ2-5, with TRBD2 matching 8 bases. The CDR3 is made up of 13 amino acids. Germline lookup yields CDR1 SQVTM and CDR2 ANQGSEA. V shed 3 bases and J 5 bases; nucleotides not matched to a gene: 5. The CDR3 DNA reads as TGCAGCGTTGACGGGGGGGCCTGGGAGACCCAGTACTTC. It codes for CSVDGGAWETQYF.

This clone was counted only a few times. The CDR3 coding sequence is TGTGCCAGCAGCTTTGAAGGGAGTGAGCAGTACTTC. Its protein product is CASSFEGSEQYF. The chain uses TRBV7-9 and TRBJ2-7; maybe TRBD2 (5 bases). The V gene's germline CDR1 is SEHNR and CDR2 FQNEAQ (reference sequence). V lost 3 bases, J lost 7 bases, and 10 bases lay in between. The CDR3 contains 12 residues.

The J gene is TRBJ1-1, the V gene TRBV9, with D uncertain. Germline lookup yields CDR1 SGDLS and CDR2 YYNGEE. V lost 4 bases, J lost 1 base, and 11 bases lay in between. There are 14 residues in the CDR3. The CDR3 nucleotides are TGTGCCAGCAGCCCTCGGGGAGCGAACACTGAAGCTTTCTTT. It is translated as CASSPRGANTEAFF.

The chain has TRBV6-5 and TRBJ2-2; TRBD1 aligns across 9 bases. V shed 5 bases and J 1 base; nucleotides not matched to a gene: 2. CDR1 and CDR2 (germline): MNHEY, SVGAGI. The CDR3 consists of 15 residues. The chain's CDR3 is CASSTTGGNTGELFF. The DNA for the CDR3 is TGTGCCAGCAGTACGACAGGGGGGAACACCGGGGAGCTGTTTTTT.

The chain joins TRBV7-9 to TRBJ1-5; the D is unclear. Trimming took 3 bases from V and 1 from J, leaving 13 bases between them. The CDR3 runs 16 residues. Per germline, CDR1 SEHNR and CDR2 FQNEAQ (reference sequence). CDR3 in DNA: TGTGCCAGCAGCTTCGGGCGAATCGCGAGCAATCAGCCCCAGCATTTT. Translation gives CASSFGRIASNQPQHF.

The V and J genes are TRBV9 and TRBJ2-1; 9 nucleotides agree with TRBD2. CDR3 length: 18 amino acids. The trim removed 0 bases at V and 2 bases at J, leaving 9 bases unmatched. CDR1 and CDR2 (germline): SGDLS, YYNGEE. CDR3 region: CASSVASGGPGPYNEQFF. The CDR3 coding sequence is TGTGCCAGCAGCGTAGCCAGCGGGGGGCCGGGCCCCTACAATGAGCAGTTCTTC.

This chain links TRBV4-1 with TRBJ2-7; D unresolved. Germline values: CDR1 MGHRA, CDR2 YSYEKL. The V end lost 6 bases, the J end lost 2 bases, and 8 bases lay between the germline ends. The CDR3 consists of 12 residues. The CDR3 DNA sequence: TGCGCCAGCAGGGGTGCCGCCTACGAGCAGTACTTC. Amino acids: CASRGAAYEQYF.